The clone carrying this TCR beta chain was seen more than once but under ten times. CDR1 is SGHNT and CDR2 is YYREEE in the germline V gene (reference sequence). With 0 bases clipped from V and 3 bases from J, the junction kept 2 bases outside the gene matches. The CDR3 is 15 residues long. This sample was taken from a study of T cell responses to AZD1222 COVID-19 vaccine. Here immunoSEQ multiplex PCR was the method, and the copy in TCRdb shows in-frame clones only, minus some. The top ten hold over 4% of the sample, which has around 99,000 clones, around 90% seen once. The rearrangement links TRBV5-4 to TRBJ2-1; 8 bases agree with TRBD2. This TCR was sampled from an adult in good health. Source: peripheral blood, taken on day 0 of AZD1222 vaccination. DNA for the CDR3: TGTGCCAGCAGCTTGGGGCTAGCGGGCTACAATGAGCAGTTCTTC. This codes for CASSLGLAGYNEQFF. Variable domain in full (rest from reference TRBV5-4 and TRBJ2-1): ETGVTQSPTHLIKTRGQQVTLRCSSQSGHNTVSWYQQALGQGPQFIFQYYREEENGRGNFPPRFSGLQFPNYSSELNVNALELDDSALYLCASSLGLAGYNEQFFGPGTRLTVL.